This entry lists 29 T cell receptor beta chains sequenced from one sample in a study of T cells after yellow fever vaccination. One entry per CDR3 protein results from TCRdb running MiXCR on the 5' RACE reads. Of 350,000 to 450,000 distinct CDR3 sequences in the sample, about 17% were seen once. Specimen: PBMCs, collected before the yellow fever booster vaccination. The receptors were gathered from a man younger than 35 who received the YFV17D yellow fever vaccine.

This clonotype was observed a handful of times. The gene calls are TRBV7-2 and TRBJ2-7; D is unresolved. The germline V gene has CDR1 SGHTA and CDR2 FQGNSA. This CDR3 contains 13 residues. V was clipped by 5 bases and J by 2 bases, with 10 bases between them. The CDR3, as DNA: TGTGCCAGCAGCCTTAGGGTAGCCTACGAGCAGTACTTC. As protein: CASSLRVAYEQYF.

The gene calls are TRBV6-2 or TRBV6-3 and TRBJ2-5, with TRBD1 identical over 8 bases. Germline loops: CDR1 MNHEY, CDR2 SVGEGT. The CDR3 spans 20 residues. V trimming: 2 bases; J trimming: 5 bases; junction bases outside the gene matches: 22. The CDR3 reads CASSYTNAGTGSLGWETQYF. DNA for the CDR3: TGTGCCAGCAGTTACACGAACGCCGGGACAGGTAGCTTAGGCTGGGAGACCCAGTACTTC.

This clonotype was seen a few times. The gene calls are TRBV27 and TRBJ2-2, with 12 bases that match TRBD2. Per the germline V gene, CDR1 is MNHEY and CDR2 is SMNVEV (reference sequence). The CDR3 runs to 17 residues. J gave up 0 bases and V 5 bases, and 4 bases lay outside the gene matches. The CDR3 nucleotides read TGTGCCAGCAGTCCGACTAGCGGGGGTGCGAACACCGGGGAGCTGTTTTTT. Protein: CASSPTSGGANTGELFF.

V and J are TRBV27 and TRBJ2-3, with a tentative D call TRBD2 (5 bases). The germline V gene has CDR1 MNHEY and CDR2 SMNVEV (reference sequence). The CDR3 has 19 residues. The germline V and J ends were trimmed by 0 bases and 0 bases, with 19 bases remaining between them. The CDR3 coding sequence is TGTGCCAGCAGTTTATCCGGACCTTGGACTTCTTCTAGCACAGATACGCAGTATTTT. Translation gives CASSLSGPWTSSSTDTQYF.

The chain has TRBV20-1 and TRBJ2-7; 9 nucleotides match TRBD1. The V segment lost 5 bases and the J segment 3 bases; nucleotides outside the gene matches: 5. This CDR3 contains 13 residues. Germline loops: CDR1 DFQATT, CDR2 SNEGSKA (reference sequence). The CDR3 coding sequence is TGCAGTGCTCAAACAGGGGGCTACTACGAGCAGTACTTC. As protein: CSAQTGGYYEQYF.

This chain connects TRBV5-8 to TRBJ1-5; no firm D call. The CDR3 covers 12 residues. Germline V gene data show CDR1 as SGHTS and CDR2 as YDEGEE. The V end was cut by 3 bases, the J end by 4 bases, with 5 bases between. CDR3: CASSSQNQPQHF. The CDR3 coding sequence is TGTGCCAGCAGCTCACAGAATCAGCCCCAGCATTTT.

The V and J genes are TRBV11-2 and TRBJ2-1, with D unclear. Germline V lookup: CDR1 SGHAT, CDR2 FQNNGV. This CDR3 has 14 residues. The germline V and J ends were trimmed by 7 bases and 2 bases, with 12 bases remaining between them. The CDR3 is CASTNGRTYNEQFF. The CDR3, as DNA: TGTGCCAGCACGAACGGGCGGACCTACAATGAGCAGTTCTTC.

This clonotype was observed a few times. The chain employs TRBV7-3 and TRBJ2-7; D unclear. In germline, CDR1 is SGHTA, CDR2 FQGTGA. Trimming removed 5 bases at V and 5 bases at J, with 13 bases between. The CDR3 is 13 residues long. Here the CDR3 DNA reads TGTGCCAGCAGCAGTACAGCTCGGAACGAGCAGTACTTC. This sequence encodes CASSSTARNEQYF.

The chain has TRBV10-3 and TRBJ2-3; 12 positions agree with TRBD2. Trimming cost V 10 bases and J 5 bases; bases outside gene matches: 4. The CDR3 runs to 13 residues. The germline CDR1 and CDR2 sequences are ENHRY and SYGVKD. The CDR3 nucleotides read TGTGCCACCAGGACTAGCGGGGAAGATACGCAGTATTTT. Translating it yields CATRTSGEDTQYF.

J is TRBJ2-3 and V is TRBV12-3 or TRBV12-4; D not certain. The CDR3 runs 12 residues. Trimming stripped 5 bases from V and 5 bases from J, with 8 bases between. CDR3 amino acids: CASSRTEDTQYF. The CDR3 DNA reads as TGTGCCAGCAGTCGGACGGAAGATACGCAGTATTTT.

This clonotype has only a few counts. The chain uses TRBV20-1 and TRBJ1-1; D is unclear. Trimming pared 5 bases from V and 3 bases from J, leaving 13 bases between. Germline loops: CDR1 DFQATT, CDR2 SNEGSKA (reference sequence). The CDR3 covers 13 residues. This CDR3 is CSARPGEYTEAFF. Written as DNA, the CDR3 is TGCAGTGCTCGTCCCGGGGAGTACACTGAAGCTTTCTTT.

V gene TRBV7-6 combines with J gene TRBJ2-3, with 7 bases identical to TRBD2. This CDR3 spans 16 amino acids. After removal of 4 bases from V and 0 bases from J, the junction contained 7 bases not matched to a gene. Per germline, CDR1 SGHVS and CDR2 FNYEAQ. CDR3 in amino acids: CASSSYSRGSTDTQYF. CDR3 nucleotide sequence: TGTGCCAGCAGCTCCTATTCGCGGGGGAGCACAGATACGCAGTATTTT.

The chain couples TRBV24-1 to TRBJ2-5, with a weak D call TRBD2 (7 bases). CDR3 size: 15 residues. Trimming removed 2 bases at V and 5 bases at J, with 14 bases between. Germline V gives CDR1 KGHDR, CDR2 SFDVKD. Here the CDR3 reads CATSDSGGLRETQYF. The CDR3 DNA follows: TGTGCCACCAGTGATTCCGGGGGGCTTCGGGAGACCCAGTACTTC.

The V and J genes are TRBV6-6 and TRBJ1-1, with a weak D call TRBD1 (5 bases). CDR1 is MNHNY and CDR2 is SVGAGI in the germline V gene (reference sequence). The length of the CDR3 is 15 residues. V dropped 7 bases and J dropped 1 base, with 16 bases sitting between them. CDR3 sequence: CASTPHGGANTEAFF. CDR3 nucleotide sequence: TGTGCCAGCACTCCACACGGAGGGGCGAACACTGAAGCTTTCTTT.

The V gene is TRBV24-1, the J gene TRBJ1-2; 7 bases line up with TRBD1. V lost 2 bases, J lost 6 bases, and 2 bases stayed unmatched. The CDR3 is made up of 13 amino acids. Germline loops: CDR1 KGHDR, CDR2 SFDVKD. The CDR3, as DNA: TGTGCCACCAGTGATTACAGGGGCGATGGCTACACCTTC. It encodes CATSDYRGDGYTF.

This clonotype was seen a few times. This rearrangement joins TRBV18 to TRBJ1-1; 8 bases map to TRBD1. V was pared by 3 bases and J by 8 bases, with 2 bases of the junction left unmatched. Germline V gene data show CDR1 as KGHSH and CDR2 as LQKENI. The CDR3 totals 12 residues. CDR3 coding DNA: TGTGCCAGCTCACCCCAGGGGGCGGAAGCTTTCTTT. Its translation: CASSPQGAEAFF.

The rearrangement uses TRBV7-2 and TRBJ1-1, with a possible D match to TRBD1 (5 bases). Germline loops: CDR1 SGHTA, CDR2 FQGNSA. The V end was cut by 1 base, the J end by 9 bases, with 21 bases between. The CDR3 spans 16 residues. The CDR3 region has the DNA TGTGCCAGCAGCTTAGAGCCAGTGGGGCGCGGGGGTAAAGCTTTCTTT. This codes for CASSLEPVGRGGKAFF.

V and J are TRBV24-1 and TRBJ2-1, with D hard to call. The ends were cut back, 1 base at V and 7 bases at J, with 4 bases in the middle. Germline assignment: CDR1 KGHDR and CDR2 SFDVKD. The CDR3 sequence is 12 residues long. CDR3 sequence: CATSDFANEQFF. The DNA of the CDR3 is TGTGCCACCAGTGATTTCGCAAATGAGCAGTTCTTC.

The chain couples TRBV4-2 to TRBJ1-4; D might be TRBD1 (5 bases). Trimming removed 4 bases from V and 0 bases from J, with 12 bases in between. The CDR3 is 16 residues long. CDR1 is LGHNA, CDR2 YNFKEQ, per germline. CDR3 protein: CASSPWGKATNEKLFF. The CDR3 DNA reads as TGTGCCAGCAGCCCATGGGGGAAGGCAACTAATGAAAAACTGTTTTTT.

This clonotype was seen a few times. The genes are TRBV4-1 and TRBJ2-3, with 12 positions matching TRBD1. Trimming at V came to 3 bases and at J to 6 bases, leaving 7 bases not matched to a gene. CDR1 is MGHRA, CDR2 YSYEKL, per germline. The CDR3 length is 16 residues. CDR3 loop: CASSQAGTGGADTQYF. Here the CDR3 DNA reads TGCGCCAGCAGCCAGGCCGGGACAGGGGGCGCCGATACGCAGTATTTT.

This clonotype came up a few times. This chain connects TRBV6-6 to TRBJ2-7, with D uncertain. Trimming pared 7 bases from V and 3 bases from J, leaving 4 bases between. Per the germline V gene, CDR1 is MNHNY and CDR2 is SVGAGI (reference sequence). The CDR3 loop spans 10 amino acids. CDR3 DNA: TGTGCCAGCATTGACTACGAGCAGTACTTC. Its protein is CASIDYEQYF.

This clonotype was found a few times. This chain joins TRBV4-3 and TRBJ1-6, with D tentatively TRBD1 (6 bases). The V and J ends lost 0 bases and 7 bases respectively, with 13 bases between them. The length of the CDR3 is 16 residues. Germline CDR1 is LGHNA and CDR2 is YSLEER. The DNA of the CDR3 is TGCGCCAGCAGCCAAGATTACGCAGGGGTGAATTCACCCCTCCACTTT. Protein product: CASSQDYAGVNSPLHF.

This clonotype has just a few counts. The J gene is TRBJ1-4, the V gene TRBV7-6; 9 positions agree with TRBD1. Germline V lookup: CDR1 SGHVS, CDR2 FNYEAQ. The CDR3 runs 14 residues. With V trimmed by 5 bases and J by 7 bases, 5 bases remained unmatched. CDR3 amino acids: CASSRGTGPEKLFF. Written as DNA, the CDR3 is TGTGCCAGCAGCCGGGGGACAGGGCCTGAAAAACTGTTTTTT.

This clonotype was detected a few times. This sequence joins TRBV30 and TRBJ2-2; D gene unclear. Germline V gene sequence: CDR1 GTSNPN, CDR2 SVGIG (reference sequence). The CDR3 contains 12 residues. Trimming removed 3 bases from V and 6 bases from J, with 8 bases in between. The CDR3 bases are TGTGCCTGGAGAGGGCCTCCCGGGGAGCTGTTTTTT. It specifies CAWRGPPGELFF.

This clonotype has a handful of counts. This sequence joins TRBV5-1 and TRBJ2-5, with 9 bases aligning to TRBD2. The CDR3 contains 15 residues. V trimming: 5 bases; J trimming: 5 bases; junction bases outside the gene matches: 10. CDR1 is SGHRS, CDR2 YFSETQ, per germline. The CDR3 spells CASSSGLATLETQYF. The CDR3 bases are TGCGCCAGCAGTAGCGGACTAGCGACTTTGGAGACCCAGTACTTC.

V and J are TRBV11-2 and TRBJ2-3; the match to TRBD2 covers 10 bases. The CDR3 totals 17 residues. Looked up from germline, CDR1 is SGHAT and CDR2 is FQNNGV. J lost 1 base, V lost 5 bases, and 9 bases had no gene match. CDR3 nucleotide sequence: TGTGCCAGCAGCCGACCGGGACTAGCGACCGGCACAGATACGCAGTATTTT. Amino acids: CASSRPGLATGTDTQYF.

The chain is built from TRBV7-9 and TRBJ1-2, with D unresolved. The V gene lost 3 bases and the J gene lost 6 bases, with 11 bases spanning the gap. CDR3 length: 13 amino acids. Germline lookup yields CDR1 SEHNR and CDR2 FQNEAQ (reference sequence). The CDR3, as DNA: TGTGCCAGCAGCTTTCTCCTCGCGGATGGCTACACCTTC. It specifies CASSFLLADGYTF.

This clonotype was counted only a few times. The chain joins TRBV4-3 to TRBJ2-1; D is ambiguous. CDR3 length: 15 residues. Per germline, CDR1 LGHNA and CDR2 YSLEER. With 0 bases removed from V and 2 bases from J, the gap between germline ends came to 8 bases. The CDR3 coding sequence is TGCGCCAGCAGCCAAGAGGCTCACGCCTACAATGAGCAGTTCTTC. Amino acid sequence: CASSQEAHAYNEQFF.

This clonotype has only a few counts. The rearrangement links TRBV7-2 to TRBJ2-1, with 14 bases matching TRBD2. There are 15 residues in the CDR3. The junction had 4 bases not matched to a gene; V was cut back by 3 bases and J by 9 bases. The germline CDR1 and CDR2 sequences are SGHTA and FQGNSA. CDR3 sequence: CASSFQTSGGGEQFF. Written as DNA, the CDR3 is TGTGCCAGCAGCTTTCAGACTAGCGGGGGGGGTGAGCAGTTCTTC.